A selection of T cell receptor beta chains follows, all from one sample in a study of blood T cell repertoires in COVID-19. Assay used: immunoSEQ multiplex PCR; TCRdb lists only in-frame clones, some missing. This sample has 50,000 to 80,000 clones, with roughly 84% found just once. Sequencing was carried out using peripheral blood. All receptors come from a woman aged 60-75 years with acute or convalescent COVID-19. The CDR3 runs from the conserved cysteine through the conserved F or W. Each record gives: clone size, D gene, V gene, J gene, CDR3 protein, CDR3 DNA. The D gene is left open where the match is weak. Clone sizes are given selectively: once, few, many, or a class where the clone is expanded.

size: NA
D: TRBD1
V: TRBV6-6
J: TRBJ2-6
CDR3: CASSSKRTGGLVSGANVLTF
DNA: TGTGCCAGCAGCTCTAAGCGGACAGGGGGTTTAGTTTCTGGGGCCAACGTCCTGACTTTC

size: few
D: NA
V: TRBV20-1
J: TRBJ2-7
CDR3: CSAGPWNEQYF
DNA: TGCAGTGCTGGGCCTTGGAACGAGCAGTACTTC

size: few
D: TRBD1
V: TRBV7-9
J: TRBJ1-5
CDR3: CASSLASAGTGGYQPQHF
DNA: TGTGCCAGCAGCTTAGCTTCCGCCGGGACAGGGGGTTATCAGCCCCAGCATTTT

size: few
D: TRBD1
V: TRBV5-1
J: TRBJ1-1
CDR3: CASSWDRVSGEAFF
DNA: TGCGCCAGCAGCTGGGACAGGGTATCGGGTGAAGCTTTCTTT

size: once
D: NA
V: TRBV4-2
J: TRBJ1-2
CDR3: CASNREGGGGYTF
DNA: TGTGCCAGCAATAGGGAGGGGGGTGGTGGCTACACCTTC

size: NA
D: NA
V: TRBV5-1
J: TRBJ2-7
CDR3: CASSSGQRWQYF
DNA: TGCGCCAGCAGCTCCGGACAGAGATGGCAGTACTTC

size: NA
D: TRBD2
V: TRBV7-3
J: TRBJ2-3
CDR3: CASSLVRGGADTQYF
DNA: TGTGCCAGCAGCTTAGTGCGGGGGGGCGCAGATACGCAGTATTTT

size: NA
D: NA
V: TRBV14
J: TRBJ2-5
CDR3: CASSQDLLSCRTQYF
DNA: TGTGCCAGCAGCCAAGATTTGTTGAGTTGTCGGACCCAGTACTTC

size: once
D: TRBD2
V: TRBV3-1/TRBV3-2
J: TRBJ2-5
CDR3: CASSLRTSGAQETQYF
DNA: TGTGCCAGCAGCCTACGGACTAGCGGAGCTCAAGAGACCCAGTACTTC

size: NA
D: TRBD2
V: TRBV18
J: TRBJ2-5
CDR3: CASSPNPSGGPGETQYF
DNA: TGTGCCAGCTCACCAAATCCTAGCGGGGGCCCGGGGGAGACCCAGTACTTC

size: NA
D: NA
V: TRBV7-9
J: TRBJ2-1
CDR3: CASSDPSRSSYNEQFF
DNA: TGTGCCAGCAGCGACCCTAGCAGGAGCTCCTACAATGAGCAGTTCTTC

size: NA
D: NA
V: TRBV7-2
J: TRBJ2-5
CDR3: CASASRRGRFPLTQETQYF
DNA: TGTGCCAGCGCCTCGAGGAGGGGGCGCTTTCCTCTTACCCAAGAGACCCAGTACTTC

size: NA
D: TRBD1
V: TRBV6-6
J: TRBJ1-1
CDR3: CASRGQGPTEAFF
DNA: TGTGCCAGCAGAGGACAGGGTCCCACTGAAGCTTTCTTT

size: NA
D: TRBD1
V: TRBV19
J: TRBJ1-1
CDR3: CASIRRGPRMNTEAFF
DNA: TGTGCCAGTATTCGCAGGGGGCCACGTATGAACACTGAAGCTTTCTTT

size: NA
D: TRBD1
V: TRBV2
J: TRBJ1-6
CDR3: CASRTGGPSPLHF
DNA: TGTGCCAGCAGAACAGGGGGTCCTTCACCCCTCCACTTT

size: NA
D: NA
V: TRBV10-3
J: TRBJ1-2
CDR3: CAISYEGYQGGYTF
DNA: TGTGCCATCAGTTACGAAGGCTACCAGGGGGGCTACACCTTC

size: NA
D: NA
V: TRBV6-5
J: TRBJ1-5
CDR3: CASSGHTNQPQHF
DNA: TGTGCCAGCTCTGGACATACCAATCAGCCCCAGCATTTT

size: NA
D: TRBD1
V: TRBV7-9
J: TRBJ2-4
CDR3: CASSRGQGRRSRYF
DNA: TGTGCCAGCAGCCGAGGACAGGGACGCCGATCGAGGTACTTC

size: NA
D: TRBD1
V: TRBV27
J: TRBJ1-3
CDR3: CASSTGARNTIYF
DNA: TGTGCCAGTTCGACAGGGGCTCGAAACACCATATATTTT

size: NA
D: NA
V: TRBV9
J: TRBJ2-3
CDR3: CASSAQGTDTQYF
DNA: TGTGCCAGCAGCGCTCAGGGTACAGATACGCAGTATTTT

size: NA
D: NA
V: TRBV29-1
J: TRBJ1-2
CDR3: CSVVPGYDGYTF
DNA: TGCAGCGTCGTCCCAGGGTACGATGGCTACACCTTC

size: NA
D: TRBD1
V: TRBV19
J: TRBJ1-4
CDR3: CASSFATGVREKLFF
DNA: TGTGCCAGTAGCTTTGCGACAGGGGTGCGCGAAAAACTGTTTTTT

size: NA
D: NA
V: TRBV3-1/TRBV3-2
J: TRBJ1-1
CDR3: CATREAGLNTEAFF
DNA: TGTGCCACTAGAGAGGCGGGGTTGAACACTGAAGCTTTCTTT

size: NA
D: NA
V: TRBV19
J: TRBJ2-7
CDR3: CASSTLPGQAGREQYF
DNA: TGTGCCAGTAGTACCCTACCCGGACAGGCGGGGAGAGAGCAGTACTTC

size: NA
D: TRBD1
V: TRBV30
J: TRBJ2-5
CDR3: CAWDGQGRTQYF
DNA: TGTGCCTGGGACGGACAGGGTAGGACCCAGTACTTC

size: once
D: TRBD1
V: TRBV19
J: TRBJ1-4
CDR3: CASSGQVKGKLFF
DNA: TGTGCCAGTAGCGGACAGGTGAAGGGGAAACTGTTTTTT

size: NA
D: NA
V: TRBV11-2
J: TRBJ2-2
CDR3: CASTKGWTLNTGELFF
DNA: TGTGCCAGCACCAAGGGGTGGACACTTAACACCGGGGAGCTGTTTTTT

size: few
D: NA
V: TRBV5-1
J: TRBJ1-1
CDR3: CASRSGGADGTEAFF
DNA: TGCGCCAGTCGGTCGGGGGGCGCGGATGGGACTGAAGCTTTCTTT

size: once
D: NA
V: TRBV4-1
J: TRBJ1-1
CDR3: CASSQEGGNTEAFF
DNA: TGCGCCAGCAGCCAAGAAGGAGGAAACACTGAAGCTTTCTTT

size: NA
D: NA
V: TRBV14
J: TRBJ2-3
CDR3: CASSQVLTSTDTQYF
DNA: TGTGCCAGCAGCCAAGTTCTAACTAGCACAGATACGCAGTATTTT

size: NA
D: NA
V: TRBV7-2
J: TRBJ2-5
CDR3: CASSLKSGEVETQYF
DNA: TGTGCCAGCAGCTTAAAGTCGGGGGAGGTGGAGACCCAGTACTTC

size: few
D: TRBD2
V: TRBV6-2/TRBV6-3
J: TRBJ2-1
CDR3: CASSPISGGQTYNEQFF
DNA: TGTGCCAGCAGTCCAATCAGCGGGGGGCAAACCTACAATGAGCAGTTCTTC

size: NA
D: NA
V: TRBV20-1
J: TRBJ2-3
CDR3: CSASNPVGTDTQYF
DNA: TGCAGTGCTAGTAATCCGGTGGGCACAGATACGCAGTATTTT

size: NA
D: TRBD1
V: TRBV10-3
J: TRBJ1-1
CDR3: CAIRNDRGNTEAFF
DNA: TGTGCCATCAGAAACGACAGGGGGAACACTGAAGCTTTCTTT

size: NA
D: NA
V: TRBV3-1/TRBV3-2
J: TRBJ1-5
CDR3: CASSPGVDSNQPQHF
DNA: TGTGCCAGCAGCCCAGGGGTCGATAGCAATCAGCCCCAGCATTTT

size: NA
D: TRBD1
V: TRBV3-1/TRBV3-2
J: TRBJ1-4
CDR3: CASSQPLDRDEKLFF
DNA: TGTGCCAGCAGCCAACCCTTAGACAGGGATGAAAAACTGTTTTTT